These 30 T cell receptor beta chains came from one sample sequenced in a study of lymphopenia after photon versus proton radiotherapy (dated by TCRdb to the late 2010s). Libraries were prepared through the immunoSEQ multiplex PCR assay. Imported from immuneACCESS, the table was reduced by TCRdb to in-frame sequences with V and J called. These copies leave out some clones; in studies compared against another copy, an unresolved V gene accounts for under half, and the cause of the remainder is not known. The table for this sample lists tens of thousands of clones; 85% of them were counted only once. 2.5% to 3.5% of the sample is held by the ten biggest clonotypes. The material sequenced was peripheral blood, taken from a patient treated with photon-based radiotherapy. These receptors were taken from a man aged 45-65 years with gastric cancer.

This chain uses TRBV9 with TRBJ2-5; D may match TRBD1 or TRBD2 (5 bases each). Between the trimmed V and J ends, which lost 1 base and 1 base, there was a span of 17 bases. The CDR3 spans 17 residues. The germline gives CDR1 SGDLS, CDR2 YYNGEE. The CDR3 coding sequence is TGTGCCAGCAGCGTAACTCCGAGTGCCGGGGCCCAAGAGACCCAGTACTTC. Translating gives CASSVTPSAGAQETQYF.

The CDR3 spells CASRSTGDSGSPLHF. The CDR3 DNA follows: TGTGCCAGCAGATCGACAGGGGACTCGGGTTCACCCCTCCACTTT. The rearrangement uses TRBV6-4 and TRBJ1-6, with TRBD1 identical over 8 bases. The CDR3 spans 15 residues. The V segment lost 6 bases and the J segment 9 bases; nucleotides outside the gene matches: 10. Germline V lookup: CDR1 MRHNA, CDR2 SNTAGT.

The rearrangement joins TRBV6-6 to TRBJ2-2; D may be TRBD1 (5 bases). CDR1 is MNHNY and CDR2 is SVGAGI in the germline V gene (reference sequence). This CDR3 contains 14 residues. V was clipped by 5 bases and J by 2 bases, with 9 bases between them. CDR3: CASSNTGNTGELFF. CDR3 in DNA: TGTGCCAGCAGTAATACAGGAAACACCGGGGAGCTGTTTTTT.

This chain joins TRBV30 and TRBJ2-7, with D possibly TRBD2 on 6 matching bases. V was shortened by 4 bases and J by 2 bases, with 18 bases between the two germline ends. From germline, CDR1 is GTSNPN and CDR2 SVGIG (reference sequence). The CDR3 loop spans 15 amino acids. The CDR3 loop is CAWMGGPSSAYEQYF. DNA of the CDR3: TGTGCCTGGATGGGGGGACCTTCGAGCGCCTACGAGCAGTACTTC.

There are a few counts of this clone. This chain joins TRBV5-6 and TRBJ1-3; D is undetermined. Trimming pared 4 bases from V and 6 bases from J, leaving 14 bases between. The CDR3 is 14 residues long. Germline V CDR1 and CDR2: SGHDT, YYEEEE. Here the CDR3 DNA reads TGTGCCAGCAGCCCCGACCAGTTGGCAAACACCATATATTTT. Protein product: CASSPDQLANTIYF.

This clone turned up a few times. The chain joins TRBV30 to TRBJ1-5; maybe TRBD1 (5 bases). Germline V lookup: CDR1 GTSNPN, CDR2 SVGIG (reference sequence). V gave up 1 base and J gave up 4 bases, with 8 bases separating them. The CDR3 sequence is 13 residues long. Written as DNA, the CDR3 is TGTGCCTGGAGTGGACAGCTAAATCAGCCCCAGCATTTT. It translates to CAWSGQLNQPQHF. Looking up the rest from reference TRBV30 and TRBJ1-5 gives the full variable domain: SQTIHQWPATLVQPVGSPLSLECTVEGTSNPNLYWYRQAAGRGLQLLFYSVGIGQISSEVPQNLSASRPQDRQFILSSKKLLLSDSGFYLCAWSGQLNQPQHFGDGTRLSIL.

The chain employs TRBV27 and TRBJ1-1, with a tentative D call TRBD1 (6 bases). Trimming pared 0 bases from V and 3 bases from J, leaving 11 bases between. Germline values: CDR1 MNHEY, CDR2 SMNVEV (reference sequence). The CDR3 has 15 amino acids. The DNA for the CDR3 is TGTGCCAGCAGTTTATCTTGGACAGAGGACACTGAAGCTTTCTTT. Translation gives CASSLSWTEDTEAFF.

The chain uses TRBV11-2 and TRBJ2-2, with 7 nucleotides matching TRBD1. The germline CDR1 and CDR2 sequences are SGHAT and FQNNGV. The ends lost 6 bases at V and 1 base at J; junction bases unmatched: 8. The CDR3 is 16 amino acids. CDR3 in amino acids: CASSPGRQGNTGELFF. CDR3 nucleotides: TGTGCCAGCAGTCCGGGGAGACAGGGGAACACCGGGGAGCTGTTTTTT.

This sequence joins TRBV5-8 and TRBJ2-7, with TRBD1 as a possible D gene (6 bases). The CDR3 consists of 15 residues. Trimming took off 3 bases at V and 2 bases at J, with 15 bases between the two ends. Germline CDR1 reads SGHTS; CDR2 reads YDEGEE. CDR3 bases: TGTGCCAGCAGCTATTTAACAGGGCATCCCTACGAGCAGTACTTC. This codes for CASSYLTGHPYEQYF.

The J gene is TRBJ2-1, the V gene TRBV15; 9 nucleotides agree with TRBD2. Germline V gene lookup returns CDR1 LNHNV and CDR2 YYDKDF (reference sequence). V was clipped by 1 base and J by 7 bases; unmatched bases: 8. The CDR3 extends over 16 amino acids. This CDR3 reads CATSRGGREGRNEQFF. DNA for the CDR3: TGTGCCACCAGCAGAGGGGGGCGGGAGGGCCGGAATGAGCAGTTCTTC.

V gene TRBV13 combines with J gene TRBJ1-2, with 11 nucleotides matching TRBD1. Trimming removed 5 bases from V and 3 bases from J; junction bases left unmatched: 11. Germline V gene data show CDR1 as PRHDT and CDR2 as FYEKMQ (reference sequence). This CDR3 is built from 17 residues. The CDR3 DNA reads TGTGCCAGCAGCCCGGGACAGGGGGAGGGGAGTCACTATGGCTACACCTTC. Protein product: CASSPGQGEGSHYGYTF. Looking up the rest from reference TRBV13 and TRBJ1-2 gives the full variable domain: AAGVIQSPRHLIKEKRETATLKCYPIPRHDTVYWYQQGPGQDPQFLISFYEKMQSDKGSIPDRFSAQQFSDYHSELNMSSLELGDSALYFCASSPGQGEGSHYGYTFGSGTRLTVV.

V usage is TRBV5-1 and J usage is TRBJ2-7, with TRBD1 identical over 9 bases. This CDR3 contains 14 residues. CDR1 is SGHRS and CDR2 is YFSETQ in the germline V gene. V lost 3 bases and J lost 3; bases outside the gene matches: 4. Here the CDR3 reads CASSSTGGSYEQYF. CDR3 nucleotides: TGCGCCAGCAGCTCGACAGGGGGGAGCTACGAGCAGTACTTC.

The chain recombines TRBV7-2 with TRBJ2-1; D ambiguous. There are 15 residues in the CDR3. The V and J ends lost 5 bases and 7 bases respectively, with 18 bases between them. Germline V gene sequence: CDR1 SGHTA, CDR2 FQGNSA. DNA of the CDR3: TGTGCCAGCAGCGCCCTGTTGGGAAGGGCAAATGAGCAGTTCTTC. This encodes CASSALLGRANEQFF.

This chain joins TRBV4-1 and TRBJ2-1; tentative D call: TRBD1 (6 bases). The CDR3 length is 17 residues. Germline assignment: CDR1 MGHRA and CDR2 YSYEKL. Trimming pared 1 base from V and 4 bases from J, leaving 17 bases between. CDR3 nucleotides: TGCGCCAGCAGCCAAGTTGGGGGCGGCGGCGGGTACAATGAGCAGTTCTTC. Protein: CASSQVGGGGGYNEQFF.

This clone was recorded a few times. The CDR3 DNA reads as TGTGCCTGGAGTGACGTCAGGGACTATGGCTACACCTTC. It encodes CAWSDVRDYGYTF. The rearrangement joins TRBV30 to TRBJ1-2, with D perhaps matching TRBD1 (5 bases). This CDR3 region has 13 residues. V lost 1 base to trimming and J lost 3 bases, with 9 bases between them. Per germline, CDR1 GTSNPN and CDR2 SVGIG (reference sequence).

The table lists this clone with a count of one. The chain links TRBV27 to TRBJ2-4, with 12 nucleotides matching TRBD2. The CDR3 covers 18 residues. From germline, CDR1 is MNHEY and CDR2 SMNVEV (reference sequence). The V and J ends lost 5 bases and 3 bases, in that order; junction bases with no gene match: 11. This CDR3 reads CASSPLAGGPSDKNIQYF. The CDR3 nucleotides read TGTGCCAGCAGTCCTCTAGCGGGAGGGCCGAGTGACAAAAACATTCAGTACTTC.

The genes are TRBV7-9 and TRBJ1-1; perhaps TRBD1 as D (5 bases). Germline V lookup: CDR1 SEHNR, CDR2 FQNEAQ (reference sequence). V was shortened by 3 bases and J by 3 bases, with 11 bases between the two germline ends. The CDR3 runs 14 residues. CDR3 residues: CASSFKGKDTEAFF. CDR3 in DNA: TGTGCCAGCAGCTTTAAGGGGAAGGACACTGAAGCTTTCTTT.

The V gene is TRBV28, the J gene TRBJ2-3, with D unclear. Germline values: CDR1 MDHEN, CDR2 SYDVKM. The CDR3 consists of 14 residues. The V end lost 2 bases, the J end lost 0 bases, and 6 bases lay between the germline ends. Here the CDR3 DNA reads TGTGCCAGCAGTTTAGCGGACAGCACAGATACGCAGTATTTT. Its protein product is CASSLADSTDTQYF.

CDR3 amino acids: CACSRVGGKEKLFF. The CDR3 region has the DNA TGTGCCTGCTCCCGCGTCGGCGGAAAGGAAAAACTGTTTTTT. The chain combines TRBV30 with TRBJ1-4; D gene unclear. V was pared by 6 bases and J by 8 bases, with 19 bases between. Looked up from germline, CDR1 is GTSNPN and CDR2 is SVGIG (reference sequence). The CDR3 is 14 amino acids.

The chain carries TRBV19 and TRBJ1-6; TRBD1 aligns across 8 bases. CDR3 length equals 16 residues. Germline V lookup: CDR1 LNHDA, CDR2 SQIVND (reference sequence). V was pared by 6 bases and J by 5 bases, with 9 bases of the junction left unmatched. The CDR3 region has the DNA TGTGCCAGTAGCCCGCGGACAGGGAGGGATAATTCACCCCTCCACTTT. Translating it yields CASSPRTGRDNSPLHF. The complete variable domain, with remaining parts taken from reference TRBV19 and TRBJ1-6, reads DGGITQSPKYLFRKEGQNVTLSCEQNLNHDAMYWYRQDPGQGLRLIYYSQIVNDFQKGDIAEGYSVSREKKESFPLTVTSAQKNPTAFYLCASSPRTGRDNSPLHFGNGTRLTVT.

The chain couples TRBV10-3 to TRBJ1-1, with 8 bases identical to TRBD1. CDR3 length: 14 residues. The germline V gene has CDR1 ENHRY and CDR2 SYGVKD. The V and J ends lost 2 bases and 3 bases, in that order; junction bases with no gene match: 2. The CDR3 spells CAISEGQGYTEAFF. DNA of the CDR3: TGTGCCATCAGTGAGGGACAGGGATACACTGAAGCTTTCTTT.

The chain uses TRBV27 and TRBJ2-2; 10 bases fit TRBD1. V lost 2 bases and J lost 0; bases outside the gene matches: 6. In germline, CDR1 is MNHEY, CDR2 SMNVEV (reference sequence). The CDR3 is made up of 18 amino acids. CDR3: CASSLDRGHSTNTGELFF. CDR3 DNA: TGTGCCAGCAGTTTAGACAGGGGGCATTCAACGAACACCGGGGAGCTGTTTTTT.

The chain couples TRBV29-1 to TRBJ2-1; TRBD2 agrees at 8 bases. The germline gives CDR1 SQVTM, CDR2 ANQGSEA. With 1 base clipped from V and 15 bases from J, the junction kept 14 bases outside the gene matches. The CDR3 is 14 amino acids. CDR3 DNA sequence: TGCAGCGTTGAAGGGACCGGGGGGGAGGGTGATAGGTTCTTC. Protein product: CSVEGTGGEGDRFF.

J is TRBJ2-5 and V is TRBV7-9; 7 nucleotides match TRBD1. This CDR3 is built from 16 residues. V shed 5 bases and J 5 bases; nucleotides not matched to a gene: 14. Germline V gene data show CDR1 as SEHNR and CDR2 as FQNEAQ (reference sequence). The CDR3 loop is CASSLSRGGGLETQYF. The CDR3 DNA sequence: TGTGCCAGCAGCCTATCCCGAGGGGGCGGACTGGAGACCCAGTACTTC.

This rearrangement joins TRBV6-6 to TRBJ1-2, with 11 bases matching TRBD1. Germline trimming cut 6 bases from V and 7 bases from J; bases unmatched to any gene: 7. This CDR3 has 14 residues. In germline, CDR1 is MNHNY, CDR2 SVGAGI (reference sequence). The CDR3, as DNA: TGTGCCAGCAGGGCCACCGGGACAGGGGGTGGCTACACCTTC. It encodes CASRATGTGGGYTF.

J is TRBJ2-5 and V is TRBV5-1, with D perhaps TRBD1 (5 bases). The CDR3 extends over 15 amino acids. V dropped 3 bases and J dropped 2 bases, with 14 bases sitting between them. Looked up from germline, CDR1 is SGHRS and CDR2 is YFSETQ. As DNA, the CDR3 is TGCGCCAGCAGCTACCTTGGGGCGGAACAAGAGACCCAGTACTTC. Encoded protein: CASSYLGAEQETQYF.

This clone was counted between two and nine times. The chain uses TRBV2 and TRBJ2-1, with D uncertain. Deletions cut 6 bases from V and 5 bases from J, with 11 bases between. The CDR3 has 13 amino acids. CDR1 is SNHLY, CDR2 FYNNEI, per germline. CDR3 in DNA: TGTGCCAGCAGCCGCTTTAACGACAATGAGCAGTTCTTC. This codes for CASSRFNDNEQFF.

The chain employs TRBV14 and TRBJ2-1, with D possibly TRBD2 on 6 matching bases. Germline V gene data show CDR1 as SGHDN and CDR2 as FVKESK. This CDR3 comprises 15 residues. The ends were cut back, 4 bases at V and 7 bases at J, with 17 bases in the middle. CDR3 in amino acids: CASSLSSGWNNEQFF. The CDR3 DNA sequence: TGTGCCAGCAGCCTTTCGAGCGGGTGGAATAATGAGCAGTTCTTC.

This clone has only one observation. J is TRBJ2-7 and V is TRBV18; D is unresolved. In germline, CDR1 is KGHSH, CDR2 LQKENI. This CDR3 is built from 13 residues. Deletions cut 4 bases from V and 3 bases from J, with 10 bases between. This CDR3 is CASSLLQNYEQYF. In nucleotides, the CDR3 is TGTGCCAGCTCACTATTACAGAACTACGAGCAGTACTTC.

The chain uses TRBV7-9 and TRBJ2-1; 12 bases line up with TRBD2. V lost 2 bases and J lost 9; bases outside the gene matches: 5. This CDR3 spans 15 amino acids. Germline V gene data show CDR1 as SEHNR and CDR2 as FQNEAQ (reference sequence). The DNA for the CDR3 is TGTGCCAGCAGCTTACCTAGCGGGAGGGACGGTGAGCAGTTCTTC. Encoded protein: CASSLPSGRDGEQFF.